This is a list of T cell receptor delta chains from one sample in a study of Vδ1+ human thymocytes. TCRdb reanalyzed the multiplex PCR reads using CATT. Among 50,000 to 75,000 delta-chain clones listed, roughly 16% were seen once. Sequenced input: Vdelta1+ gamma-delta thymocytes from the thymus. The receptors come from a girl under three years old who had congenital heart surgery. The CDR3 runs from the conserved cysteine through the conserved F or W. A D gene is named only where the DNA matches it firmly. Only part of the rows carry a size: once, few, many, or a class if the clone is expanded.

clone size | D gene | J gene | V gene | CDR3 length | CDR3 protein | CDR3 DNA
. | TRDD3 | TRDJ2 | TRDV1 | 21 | CALGEAFLCPGGYPKPAQLFF | TGTGCTCTTGGGGAAGCTTTCCTATGTCCCGGGGGATACCCAAAACCAGCACAACTCTTCTTT
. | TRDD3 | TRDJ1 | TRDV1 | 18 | CALGEPPFILGDTRRLIF | TGTGCTCTTGGGGAACCCCCTTTCATACTGGGGGATACCCGTAGACTCATCTTT
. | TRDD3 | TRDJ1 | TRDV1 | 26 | CALGELISYYPGGDRGNGQYTDKLIF | TGTGCTCTTGGGGAACTTATCTCTTATTACCCGGGAGGGGATAGAGGAAATGGGCAGTACACCGATAAACTCATCTTT
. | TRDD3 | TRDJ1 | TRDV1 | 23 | CALGEPPELTGGYPPTYTDKLIF | TGTGCTCTTGGGGAACCCCCAGAACTGACTGGGGGATACCCCCCAACGTACACCGATAAACTCATCTTT
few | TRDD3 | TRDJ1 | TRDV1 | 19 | CALGERVVLGIRVTDKLIF | TGTGCTCTTGGGGAAAGGGTCGTACTGGGGATACGGGTCACCGATAAACTCATCTTT
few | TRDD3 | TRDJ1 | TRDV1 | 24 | CALGDPGLCPTNGGYARDTDKLIF | TGTGCTCTTGGGGATCCAGGCCTCTGTCCTACTAATGGGGGATACGCTAGGGACACCGATAAACTCATCTTT
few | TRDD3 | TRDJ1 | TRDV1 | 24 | CALGEFRGLGPSHWGIPYTDKLIF | TGTGCTCTTGGGGAATTTAGGGGCCTTGGGCCTTCCCACTGGGGGATACCTTACACCGATAAACTCATCTTT
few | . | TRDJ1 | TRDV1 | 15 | CALEERLGWPDKLIF | TGTGCTCTTGAGGAACGTTTAGGGTGGCCCGATAAACTCATCTTT
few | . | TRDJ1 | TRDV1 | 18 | CALGELTWSRIPTDKLIF | TGTGCTCTTGGGGAACTAACGTGGTCGAGGATACCCACCGATAAACTCATCTTT
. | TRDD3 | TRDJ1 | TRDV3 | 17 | CAFSPYWGINRTDKLIF | TGTGCCTTTAGTCCGTACTGGGGGATAAACCGCACCGATAAACTCATCTTT
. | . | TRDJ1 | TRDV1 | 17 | CALGDPLGGPYTDKLIF | TGTGCTCTTGGGGACCCGCTCGGGGGACCGTACACCGATAAACTCATCTTT
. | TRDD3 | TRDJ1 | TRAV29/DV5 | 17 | CAARPYWGILVTDKIIF | TGTGCAGCAAGACCCTACTGGGGGATACTTGTAACCGATAAAATCATCTTT
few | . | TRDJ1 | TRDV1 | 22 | CALGEILLPMRMGLLGTDKLIF | TGTGCTCTTGGGGAAATTCTTCTGCCCATGCGGATGGGGTTGTTGGGGACCGATAAACTCATCTTT
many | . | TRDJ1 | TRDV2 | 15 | CACDTVVDFTDKLIF | TGTGCCTGTGACACCGTGGTGGACTTCACCGATAAACTCATCTTT
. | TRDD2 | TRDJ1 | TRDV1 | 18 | CALGAPGPSSNFTDKLIF | TGTGCTCTTGGGGCTCCCGGGCCTTCCTCAAATTTCACCGATAAACTCATCTTT
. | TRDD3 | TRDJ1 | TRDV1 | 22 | CALGEGAAVNWGIRGYTDKLIF | TGTGCTCTTGGGGAAGGAGCCGCCGTCAACTGGGGGATACGCGGGTACACCGATAAACTCATCTTT
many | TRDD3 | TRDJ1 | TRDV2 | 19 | CACDNWGIKTLPGTDKLIF | TGTGCCTGTGACAATTGGGGGATAAAAACCCTACCGGGGACCGATAAACTCATCTTT
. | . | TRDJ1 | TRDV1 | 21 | CALGEAILLSFPGLLGDKLIF | TGTGCTCTTGGGGAGGCGATTCTACTATCCTTCCCCGGTTTACTGGGGGATAAACTCATCTTT
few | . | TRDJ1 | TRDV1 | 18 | CALGVSIARGGYTDKLIF | TGTGCTCTTGGGGTGTCCATAGCTAGAGGAGGGTACACCGATAAACTCATCTTT
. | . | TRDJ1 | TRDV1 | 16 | CALGELGLLYTDKLIF | TGTGCTCTCGGGGAACTAGGCCTTCTCTACACCGATAAACTCATCTTT
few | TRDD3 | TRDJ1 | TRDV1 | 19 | CALGRFLWGIRWYTDKLIF | TGTGCTCTTGGGCGGTTCCTCTGGGGGATACGCTGGTACACCGATAAACTCATCTTT
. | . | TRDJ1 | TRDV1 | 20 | CALGEPKAFRGLGGTDKLIF | TGTGCTCTTGGGGAACCGAAGGCCTTCCGGGGTCTGGGGGGCACCGATAAACTCATCTTT
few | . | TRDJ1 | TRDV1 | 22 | CALGEDKPSPRMRDGYTDKLIF | TGTGCTCTTGGGGAGGATAAGCCTTCCCCACGGATGAGGGATGGGTACACCGATAAACTCATCTTT
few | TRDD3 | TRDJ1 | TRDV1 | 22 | CALGDSTFLPHVLGDGADKLIF | TGTGCTCTTGGGGATAGTACTTTCCTACCCCACGTACTGGGGGATGGGGCCGATAAACTCATCTTT
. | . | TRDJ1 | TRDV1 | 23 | CALGEFIWPSLPRPATYTDKLIF | TGTGCTCTTGGGGAATTCATATGGCCTTCCCTCCCTAGACCCGCCACTTACACCGATAAACTCATCTTT
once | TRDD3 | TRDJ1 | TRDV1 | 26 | CALGETLPLVEVGDGALFQYTDKLIF | TGTGCTCTTGGGGAGACCCTCCCCCTAGTCGAAGTGGGGGATGGGGCTTTATTCCAGTACACCGATAAACTCATCTTT
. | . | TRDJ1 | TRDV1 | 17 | CALGRGTHFLHTDKLIF | TGTGCTCTTGGGAGGGGCACCCATTTCCTCCACACCGATAAACTCATCTTT
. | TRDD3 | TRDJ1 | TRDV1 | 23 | CALGDLPPSYGPNWGIRSDKLIF | TGTGCTCTTGGGGACCTTCCCCCTTCCTACGGTCCAAACTGGGGGATACGCTCCGATAAACTCATCTTT
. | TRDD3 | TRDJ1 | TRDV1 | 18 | CALGELFLGGTYTDKLIF | TGTGCTCTTGGGGAACTCTTTCTGGGGGGCACGTACACCGATAAACTCATCTTT
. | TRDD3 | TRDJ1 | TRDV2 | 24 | CACDDFSPGTYWGIRRWYTDKLIF | TGTGCCTGTGACGATTTTTCCCCGGGAACTTACTGGGGGATACGCAGATGGTACACCGATAAACTCATCTTT
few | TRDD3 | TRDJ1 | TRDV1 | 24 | CALGEDGRSSAKIILGVLTDKLIF | TGTGCTCTTGGGGAAGATGGTCGGAGTTCCGCCAAAATCATACTGGGGGTACTCACCGATAAACTCATCTTT
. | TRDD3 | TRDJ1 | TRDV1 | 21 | CALGELVTTSGTGGNTDKLIF | TGTGCTCTTGGGGAACTAGTTACAACTTCCGGAACTGGGGGGAACACCGATAAACTCATCTTT
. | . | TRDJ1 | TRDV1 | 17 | CALGLPSLLPGSDKLIF | TGTGCTCTTGGGCTCCCATCCCTCCTCCCCGGGTCCGATAAACTCATCTTT
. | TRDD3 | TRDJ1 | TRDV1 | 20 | CALGELTSSTSWGSTDKLIF | TGTGCTCTTGGGGAACTGACAAGTTCTACTAGCTGGGGGAGTACCGATAAACTCATCTTT
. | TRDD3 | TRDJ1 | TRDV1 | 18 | CALGERRGRYWGPDKLIF | TGTGCTCTTGGGGAAAGGAGGGGAAGGTACTGGGGGCCCGATAAACTCATCTTT
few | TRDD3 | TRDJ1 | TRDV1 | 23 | CALGVRTRPSTLGDGFYTDKLIF | TGTGCTCTTGGGGTCCGTACTCGGCCTTCCACACTGGGGGACGGGTTTTACACCGATAAACTCATCTTT
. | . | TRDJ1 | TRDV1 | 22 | CALGIYLGQFLPGGCAGPKLIF | TGTGCTCTTGGGATATATTTAGGCCAATTCCTACCGGGGGGATGCGCGGGACCTAAACTCATCTTT
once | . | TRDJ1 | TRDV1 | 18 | CALGELFDKGEHTDKLIF | TGTGCTCTTGGGGAACTGTTCGATAAGGGGGAACACACCGATAAACTCATCTTT
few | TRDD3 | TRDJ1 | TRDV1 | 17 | CALGERAGGSYTDKLIF | TGTGCTCTTGGGGAACGAGCTGGGGGATCGTACACCGATAAACTCATCTTT
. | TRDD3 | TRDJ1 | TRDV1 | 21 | CALGELVRWGIRRQGADKLIF | TGTGCTCTTGGGGAACTGGTCCGTTGGGGGATACGCCGGCAGGGAGCCGATAAACTCATCTTT
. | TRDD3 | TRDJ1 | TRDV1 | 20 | CALGEQTHPTTGGNTDKLIF | TGTGCTCTTGGGGAACAAACCCATCCTACGACTGGGGGAAACACCGATAAACTCATCTTT
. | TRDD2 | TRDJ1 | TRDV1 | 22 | CALGMAGLPTSEGYLYTDKLIF | TGTGCTCTTGGGATGGCGGGCCTTCCTACGTCGGAGGGATACCTGTACACCGATAAACTCATCTTT
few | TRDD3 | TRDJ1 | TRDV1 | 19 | CALGEGPFGGYLNTDKLIF | TGTGCTCTTGGGGAAGGGCCCTTTGGGGGATACCTGAACACCGATAAACTCATCTTT
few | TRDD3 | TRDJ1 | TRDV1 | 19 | CALGVHLRGGLFYTDKLIF | TGTGCTCTTGGGGTACACCTACGTGGGGGACTCTTTTACACCGATAAACTCATCTTT
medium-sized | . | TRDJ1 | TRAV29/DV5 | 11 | CAETPTDKLIF | TGTGCAGAAACACCAACCGATAAACTCATCTTT
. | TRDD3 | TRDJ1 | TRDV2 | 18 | CACDLFTGGYRYTDKLIF | TGTGCCTGTGACCTCTTTACTGGGGGATATAGGTACACCGATAAACTCATCTTT
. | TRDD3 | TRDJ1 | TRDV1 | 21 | CALGELTPPFTGGKYTDKLIF | TGTGCTCTTGGGGAACTTACCCCACCATTTACTGGGGGTAAGTACACCGATAAACTCATCTTT